This record covers a single T cell receptor beta chain. Sequencing was performed with immunoSEQ multiplex PCR; in TCRdb, only in-frame clones are kept and a portion is missing. The sample has 150,000 to 200,000 clones, 85% to 95% seen once. This entry belongs to a study of blood T cell repertoires in COVID-19. For the study at large: PBMCs, B-cell-depleted T cells, or T cells provided the cDNA or gDNA that made up the material.

Trimming stripped 5 bases from V and 5 bases from J, with 9 bases between. The CDR3 has 13 amino acids. The chain uses TRBV12-3 or TRBV12-4 and TRBJ2-2, with unresolved D. The sequenced sample consisted of peripheral blood. This TCR derives from a middle-aged man with acute or convalescent COVID-19. CDR3 region: CASSDWNTGELFF. In nucleotides, the CDR3 is TGTGCCAGCAGTGACTGGAATACCGGGGAGCTGTTTTTT.